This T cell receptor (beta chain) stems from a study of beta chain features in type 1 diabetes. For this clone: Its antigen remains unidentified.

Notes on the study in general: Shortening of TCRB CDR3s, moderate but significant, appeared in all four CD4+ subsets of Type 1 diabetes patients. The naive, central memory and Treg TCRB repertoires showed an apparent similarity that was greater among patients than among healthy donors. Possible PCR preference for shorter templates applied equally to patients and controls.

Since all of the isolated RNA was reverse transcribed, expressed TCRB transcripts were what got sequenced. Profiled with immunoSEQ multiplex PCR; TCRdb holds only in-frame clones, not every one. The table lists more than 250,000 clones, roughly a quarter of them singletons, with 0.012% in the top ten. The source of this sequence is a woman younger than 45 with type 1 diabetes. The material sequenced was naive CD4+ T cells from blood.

The CDR3 spells CSVRAGGGSTDTQYF. CDR3 nucleotides: TGCAGCGTTCGAGCGGGAGGAGGAAGCACAGATACGCAGTATTTT. The rearrangement uses TRBV29-1 and TRBJ2-3; 9 positions agree with TRBD2. The CDR3 length is 15 residues. From germline, CDR1 is SQVTM and CDR2 ANQGSEA. J lost 0 bases, V lost 5 bases, and 6 bases had no gene match.